The next 26 T cell receptor beta chains were all read from a single sample in a study of control samples from healthy donors and cancer patients. Profiled with immunoSEQ multiplex PCR; TCRdb holds only in-frame clones, not every one. The sample comprises 200,000 or so clones, around 94% of which are singletons, and about 1.6% rests with the top ten. The sequenced sample consisted of blood. Source of these receptors: a man aged 50 to 59 in good health.

The V call is TRBV4-3, the J call TRBJ2-1; 7 nucleotides line up with TRBD2. Germline values: CDR1 LGHNA, CDR2 YSLEER. The CDR3 sequence is 16 residues long. V lost 2 bases, J lost 8 bases, and 12 bases stayed unmatched. CDR3 DNA: TGCGCCAGCAGCCAATCCACCGGGGAGGGTTGGTATGAGCAGTTCTTC. This gives the protein CASSQSTGEGWYEQFF.

The chain carries TRBV19 and TRBJ2-2; TRBD1 or TRBD2 may be the D gene (6 bases each). Germline V CDR1 and CDR2: LNHDA, SQIVND (reference sequence). The CDR3 covers 15 residues. Trimming stripped 3 bases from V and 10 bases from J, with 18 bases between. CDR3 residues: CASSITGRGREELFF. CDR3 DNA sequence: TGTGCCAGTAGTATTACAGGCCGGGGGCGAGAGGAGCTGTTTTTT.

In regard to this clone: One end of the junction does not line up with germline, which may come from a read error. V usage is TRBV4-1 and J usage is TRBJ1-1; no reliable D call. From germline, CDR1 is MGHRA and CDR2 YSYEKL. The CDR3 loop spans 16 amino acids. CDR3 in amino acids: CASRQEASHPNTEAFF. CDR3 coding DNA: TGCGCCAGCAGGCAAGAGGCGTCCCACCCGAACACTGAAGCTTTCTTT.

V is TRBV7-2 and J is TRBJ1-5, with 11 bases that match TRBD1. The junction had 7 bases not matched to a gene; V was cut back by 4 bases and J by 5 bases. Germline CDR1 and CDR2: SGHTA and FQGNSA. The CDR3 is 16 residues long. The CDR3 bases are TGTGCCAGCAGCTCTTTCGGGACAGGGGGGGATCAGCCCCAGCATTTT. It encodes CASSSFGTGGDQPQHF.

The chain uses TRBV10-2 and TRBJ1-1; D gene unclear. Germline V gives CDR1 WSHSY, CDR2 SAAADI. V was cut by 3 bases and J by 5 bases, with 7 bases left in between. This CDR3 region has 12 residues. Here the CDR3 DNA reads TGCGCCAGCAGTGACGGTGAAACTGAAGCTTTCTTT. Translating gives CASSDGETEAFF.

This chain uses TRBV20-1 with TRBJ1-2; D possibly corresponds to TRBD1 (6 bases). The germline CDR1 and CDR2 sequences are DFQATT and SNEGSKA (reference sequence). The CDR3 has 11 residues. The CDR3 sequence is CWGPTGYGYTF. The CDR3 DNA follows: TGCTGGGGGCCTACCGGCTATGGCTACACCTTC.

This clone was seen just once. V is TRBV30 and J is TRBJ1-6, with D perhaps matching TRBD1 (6 bases). Germline values: CDR1 GTSNPN, CDR2 SVGIG (reference sequence). V lost 0 bases, J lost 7 bases, and 10 bases lay in between. The CDR3 contains 14 residues. As DNA, the CDR3 is TGTGCCTGGAGTGTACACAGGGACAATTCACCCCTCCACTTT. Protein: CAWSVHRDNSPLHF.

The chain employs TRBV7-2 and TRBJ1-1; no definite D call. The V end lost 1 base, the J end lost 1 base, and 7 bases lay between the germline ends. CDR1 and CDR2 from the germline V gene are SGHTA and FQGNSA. The CDR3 length is 14 residues. The chain's CDR3 is CASSLVGWNTEAFF. The CDR3, as DNA: TGTGCCAGCAGCTTAGTTGGGTGGAACACTGAAGCTTTCTTT. The whole variable domain, remainder taken from reference TRBV7-2 and TRBJ1-1, is GAGVSQSPSNKVTEKGKDVELRCDPISGHTALYWYRQSLGQGLEFLIYFQGNSAPDKSGLPSDRFSAERTGGSVSTLTIQRTQQEDSAVYLCASSLVGWNTEAFFGQGTRLTVV.

The chain joins TRBV5-1 to TRBJ2-2, with 7 bases lining up with TRBD1. Germline assignment: CDR1 SGHRS and CDR2 YFSETQ. The CDR3 length is 14 residues. The junction had 7 bases not matched to a gene; V was cut back by 7 bases and J by 4 bases. This CDR3 is CASRETGATGELFF. For the CDR3, the DNA is TGCGCCAGCCGTGAAACAGGGGCCACCGGGGAGCTGTTTTTT.

V and J are TRBV28 and TRBJ2-1, with D possibly being TRBD1 or TRBD2 (5 bases each). V gave up 4 bases and J gave up 9 bases, with 16 bases separating them. The germline V gene has CDR1 MDHEN and CDR2 SYDVKM. CDR3 length equals 14 residues. CDR3 bases: TGTGCCAGCAGTTCTGGGGACCGCCGGGGTGAGCAGTTCTTC. It encodes CASSSGDRRGEQFF. The variable domain in full, with the rest retrieved from reference TRBV28 and TRBJ2-1, is DVKVTQSSRYLVKRTGEKVFLECVQDMDHENMFWYRQDPGLGLRLIYFSYDVKMKEKGDIPEGYSVSREKKERFSLILESASTNQTSMYLCASSSGDRRGEQFFGPGTRLTVL.

V gene TRBV7-8 combines with J gene TRBJ1-5; tentatively, D is TRBD1 (5 bases). Germline loops: CDR1 SGHVS, CDR2 FQNEAQ. This CDR3 contains 15 residues. Between the trimmed V and J ends, which lost 1 base and 4 bases, there was a span of 11 bases. The CDR3 loop is CASSLVGTENQPQHF. The CDR3 DNA reads TGTGCCAGCAGCTTAGTAGGGACGGAAAATCAGCCCCAGCATTTT. Complete variable domain (other parts from reference TRBV7-8 and TRBJ1-5): GAGVSQSPRYKVAKRGQDVALRCDPISGHVSLFWYQQALGQGPEFLTYFQNEAQLDKSGLPSDRFFAERPEGSVSTLKIQRTQQEDSAVYLCASSLVGTENQPQHFGDGTRLSIL.

The chain combines TRBV7-9 with TRBJ2-5, with 11 bases identical to TRBD2. V lost 6 bases and J lost 2; bases outside the gene matches: 14. The CDR3 consists of 18 residues. Germline assignment: CDR1 SEHNR and CDR2 FQNEAQ (reference sequence). CDR3 in amino acids: CASSFPPLAGGPQETQYF. The CDR3 nucleotides are TGTGCCAGCAGTTTCCCCCCCCTAGCGGGGGGACCTCAAGAGACCCAGTACTTC.

V gene TRBV10-3 combines with J gene TRBJ1-1; D is unclear. The CDR3 sequence is 14 residues long. The germline V gene has CDR1 ENHRY and CDR2 SYGVKD. Trimming took off 3 bases at V and 3 bases at J, with 11 bases between the two ends. The CDR3 loop reads CAISDGPGDTEAFF. The DNA of the CDR3 is TGTGCCATCAGTGACGGACCCGGGGACACTGAAGCTTTCTTT.

This clone appeared a single time. This chain links TRBV18 with TRBJ1-4, with D possibly matching TRBD1 (5 bases). Germline lookup yields CDR1 KGHSH and CDR2 LQKENI. V lost 0 bases to trimming and J lost 7 bases, with 15 bases between them. The CDR3 totals 16 residues. Written as DNA, the CDR3 is TGTGCCAGCTCACCACCTGGGGGGGTCGTCGGTGAAAAACTGTTTTTT. Protein: CASSPPGGVVGEKLFF.

V usage is TRBV14 and J usage is TRBJ1-1; possible D gene TRBD1, 6 bases. The CDR3 consists of 16 residues. The ends were cut back, 3 bases at V and 0 bases at J, with 14 bases in the middle. Germline V CDR1 and CDR2: SGHDN, FVKESK. The CDR3 is CASSHPAGGMNTEAFF. Here the CDR3 DNA reads TGTGCCAGCAGCCACCCGGCCGGGGGCATGAACACTGAAGCTTTCTTT.

The chain has TRBV25-1 and TRBJ1-1, with 7 nucleotides matching TRBD1. V shed 7 bases, J shed 4 bases, and the junction held 15 bases outside the gene matches. Germline V CDR1 and CDR2: MGHDK, SYGVNS. The CDR3 runs 16 residues. CDR3 sequence (DNA): TGTGCCAGCACAAATATAAGGGACAGCCGTGGCACTGAAGCTTTCTTT. It codes for CASTNIRDSRGTEAFF.

J is TRBJ1-1 and V is TRBV7-3; D remains ambiguous. Trimming took off 0 bases at V and 5 bases at J, with 7 bases between the two ends. Per the germline V gene, CDR1 is SGHTA and CDR2 is FQGTGA. This CDR3 is built from 13 residues. CDR3 in DNA: TGTGCCAGCAGCTTAACAAGGGAAACTGAAGCTTTCTTT. It translates to CASSLTRETEAFF.

DNA for the CDR3: TGCGCCAGCAGCTTGGAGAGGAACACTGAAGCTTTCTTT. It codes for CASSLERNTEAFF. V is TRBV5-1 and J is TRBJ1-1; D remains unclear. The CDR3 is made up of 13 amino acids. The germline V gene has CDR1 SGHRS and CDR2 YFSETQ. V gave up 0 bases and J gave up 1 base, with 4 bases separating them.

V is TRBV9 and J is TRBJ2-7; a weak D match, TRBD2 (5 bases). The germline V and J ends were trimmed by 0 bases and 5 bases, with 9 bases remaining between them. Germline CDR1 SGDLS, CDR2 YYNGEE. This CDR3 is 13 amino acids long. Written as DNA, the CDR3 is TGTGCCAGCAGCGTAGGAGGGTCGGACGAGCAGTACTTC. The encoded protein is CASSVGGSDEQYF.

The chain carries TRBV18 and TRBJ1-1; 8 nucleotides agree with TRBD1. The germline V gene encodes CDR1 KGHSH and CDR2 LQKENI. The CDR3 is made up of 15 amino acids. The V segment lost 3 bases and the J segment 1 base; nucleotides outside the gene matches: 4. CDR3 in amino acids: CASSPATGANTEAFF. Written as DNA, the CDR3 is TGTGCCAGCTCACCGGCGACAGGGGCGAACACTGAAGCTTTCTTT.

V and J are TRBV5-6 and TRBJ1-1, with TRBD1 as a possible D gene (5 bases). The CDR3 extends over 14 amino acids. Per the germline V gene, CDR1 is SGHDT and CDR2 is YYEEEE. With 7 bases removed from V and 3 bases from J, the gap between germline ends came to 16 bases. The CDR3 DNA is TGTGCCAGCCGGGCGGGGGGGGAGTACACTGAAGCTTTCTTT. It specifies CASRAGGEYTEAFF.

The rearrangement joins TRBV10-1 to TRBJ2-2, with D uncertain. CDR1 is WNHNN, CDR2 SYGVQD, per germline (reference sequence). V was clipped by 5 bases and J by 5 bases, with 9 bases between them. This CDR3 has 13 amino acids. CDR3 DNA: TGCGCCAGCAGTCCCGTTGTTACCGGGGAGCTGTTTTTT. Translated: CASSPVVTGELFF.

This clone was picked up one time. V gene TRBV7-2 combines with J gene TRBJ1-1; D possibly corresponds to TRBD1 (5 bases). The CDR3 consists of 14 residues. Deletions cut 1 base from V and 4 bases from J, with 10 bases between. CDR1 SGHTA and CDR2 FQGNSA come from the germline V gene. The CDR3 nucleotides are TGTGCCAGCAGCTTAGTCTTGGGGGGCACTGAAGCTTTCTTT. The encoded protein is CASSLVLGGTEAFF. Full variable domain (outside the CDR3, taken from reference TRBV7-2 and TRBJ1-1): GAGVSQSPSNKVTEKGKDVELRCDPISGHTALYWYRQSLGQGLEFLIYFQGNSAPDKSGLPSDRFSAERTGGSVSTLTIQRTQQEDSAVYLCASSLVLGGTEAFFGQGTRLTVV.

The rearrangement links TRBV18 to TRBJ2-7; 11 bases match TRBD1. The V segment lost 2 bases and the J segment 4 bases; nucleotides outside the gene matches: 4. Looked up from germline, CDR1 is KGHSH and CDR2 is LQKENI. CDR3 length equals 15 residues. This CDR3 is CASSPRGQGGYEQYF. CDR3 DNA: TGTGCCAGCTCACCAAGGGGACAGGGGGGTTACGAGCAGTACTTC.

The rearrangement joins TRBV5-6 to TRBJ1-3, with no clear D. Trimming stripped 2 bases from V and 4 bases from J, with 10 bases between. Germline V gene sequence: CDR1 SGHDT, CDR2 YYEEEE. There are 14 residues in the CDR3. CDR3 nucleotides: TGTGCCAGCAGCTTAGTAGGGAACGGAAACACCATATATTTT. This gives the protein CASSLVGNGNTIYF.

With respect to this clone: Other DNA sequences in this specimen translate into the identical CDR3. The J gene is TRBJ2-1, the V gene TRBV27; D unclear. V dropped 5 bases and J dropped 3 bases, with 2 bases sitting between them. The CDR3 is made up of 11 amino acids. Germline-derived CDR1 and CDR2 are MNHEY and SMNVEV (reference sequence). The CDR3 DNA is TGTGCCAGCAGTCTCTACAATGAGCAGTTCTTC. Translation gives CASSLYNEQFF.